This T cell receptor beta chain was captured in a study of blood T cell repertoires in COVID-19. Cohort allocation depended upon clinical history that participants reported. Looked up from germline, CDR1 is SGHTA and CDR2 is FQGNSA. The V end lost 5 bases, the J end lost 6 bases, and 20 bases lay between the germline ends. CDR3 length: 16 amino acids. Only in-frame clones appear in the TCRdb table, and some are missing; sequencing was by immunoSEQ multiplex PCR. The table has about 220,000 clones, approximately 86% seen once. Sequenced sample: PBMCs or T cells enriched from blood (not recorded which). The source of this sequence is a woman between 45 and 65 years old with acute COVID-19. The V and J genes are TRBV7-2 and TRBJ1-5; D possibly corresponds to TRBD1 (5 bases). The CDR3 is CASSLVGGRVGQPQHF. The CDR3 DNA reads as TGTGCCAGCAGCCTAGTGGGGGGAAGGGTAGGTCAGCCCCAGCATTTT.